A selection of T cell receptor beta chains follows, all from one sample in a study of blood T cell repertoires in COVID-19. Generated by immunoSEQ multiplex PCR, the TCRdb table keeps only in-frame clones and is missing some. The table has roughly 100,000 clones, more than 80% seen once; the top ten hold around 5%. Sequenced sample: peripheral blood. The source is an elderly man with COVID-19, enrolled during active disease. CDR3s include the opening cysteine and the closing phenylalanine or tryptophan. D genes are given only for firm matches. Expanded clones get a size class; other rows say once, few or many, or leave the size out.

>TRBD1|NA|TRBJ2-6|16|TRBV6-2/TRBV6-3
CASSFQGATGANVLTF
TGTGCCAGCAGTTTCCAGGGGGCTACTGGGGCCAACGTCCTGACTTTC
>TRBD1|NA|TRBJ2-5|16|TRBV9
CASSVDGTGVWETQYF
TGTGCCAGCAGCGTAGATGGGACAGGGGTGTGGGAGACCCAGTACTTC
>TRBD1|NA|TRBJ1-4|14|TRBV29-1
CSVGTGTGNEKLFF
TGCAGCGTTGGGACGGGGACAGGGAATGAAAAACTGTTTTTT
>NA|NA|TRBJ1-6|13|TRBV6-5
CASTFDSNSPLHF
TGTGCCAGCACCTTTGACAGTAATTCACCCCTCCACTTT
>NA|NA|TRBJ2-5|15|TRBV5-1
CASSLGGVPQETQYF
TGCGCCAGCAGCTTGGGGGGAGTACCACAAGAGACCCAGTACTTC
>NA|NA|TRBJ2-4|13|TRBV6-5
CASSYLGGNIQYF
TGTGCCAGCAGTTATTTGGGGGGAAACATTCAGTACTTC
>NA|many|TRBJ2-1|16|TRBV5-5
CASSLVAGLSYNEQFF
TGTGCCAGCAGCTTGGTGGCAGGGCTCTCCTACAATGAGCAGTTCTTC
>NA|NA|TRBJ2-2|13|TRBV11-3
CASSLYGNGELFF
TGTGCCAGCAGCTTATACGGTAACGGGGAGCTGTTTTTT
>TRBD1|NA|TRBJ1-5|15|TRBV6-5
CASSSTGVGEQPQHF
TGTGCCAGCAGTTCCACAGGGGTCGGTGAACAGCCCCAGCATTTT
>NA|once|TRBJ1-1|14|TRBV3-1/TRBV3-2
CASSQTTRDTEAFF
TGTGCCAGCAGCCAAACGACCCGGGACACTGAAGCTTTCTTT
>NA|once|TRBJ2-7|14|TRBV5-1
CASSTGHNSYEQYF
TGCGCCAGCAGCACTGGACATAATTCCTACGAGCAGTACTTC
>NA|few|TRBJ1-5|17|TRBV19
CASSIFQSAYSNQPQHF
TGTGCCAGTAGTATTTTCCAGAGCGCTTATAGCAATCAGCCCCAGCATTTT
>TRBD1|NA|TRBJ2-5|17|TRBV10-1
CASSEWKGQGARETQYF
TGCGCCAGCAGTGAGTGGAAGGGACAGGGGGCGCGAGAGACCCAGTACTTC
>TRBD1|NA|TRBJ1-2|13|TRBV12-3/TRBV12-4
CASKPGTDYGYTF
TGTGCCAGCAAACCCGGGACAGACTATGGCTACACCTTC
>NA|NA|TRBJ1-1|13|TRBV6-5
CASSFGQNTEAFF
TGTGCCAGCAGTTTCGGACAGAACACTGAAGCTTTCTTT
>NA|NA|TRBJ1-1|16|TRBV6-1
CASSEARGRGNTEAFF
TGTGCCAGCAGTGAAGCTCGCGGCAGGGGGAACACTGAAGCTTTCTTT
>NA|NA|TRBJ2-1|12|TRBV29-1
CSVDPSSNEQFF
TGCAGCGTTGATCCGTCTTCCAATGAGCAGTTCTTC
>NA|NA|TRBJ1-1|15|TRBV5-1
CASSPLQGRDTEAFF
TGCGCCAGCAGCCCACTACAGGGTCGGGACACTGAAGCTTTCTTT
>TRBD1|NA|TRBJ2-3|15|TRBV19
CASSTLTGGTDTQYF
TGTGCCAGTAGTACGTTGACAGGGGGCACAGATACGCAGTATTTT
>NA|once|TRBJ2-3|13|TRBV18
CASSPRRLDTQYF
TGTGCCAGCTCACCGAGGCGTCTAGATACGCAGTATTTT
>TRBD1|few|TRBJ2-1|15|TRBV3-1/TRBV3-2
CASSQRTGVNNEQFF
TGTGCCAGCAGCCAGAGGACAGGGGTAAACAATGAGCAGTTCTTC
>NA|NA|TRBJ1-2|12|TRBV20-1
CSASPQGKGYTF
TGCAGTGCTAGTCCCCAGGGGAAGGGCTACACCTTC
>TRBD1|NA|TRBJ1-2|13|TRBV29-1
CSATRTGDYGYTF
TGCAGCGCCACCCGGACAGGCGACTATGGCTACACCTTC
>NA|NA|TRBJ1-6|16|TRBV4-3
CASSQEGGLDNSPLHF
TGCGCCAGCAGCCAAGAAGGGGGTCTGGATAATTCACCCCTCCACTTT
>NA|NA|TRBJ2-1|14|TRBV11-3
CASSSSTSYGEQFF
TGTGCCAGCAGCTCCAGCACTAGCTACGGTGAGCAGTTCTTC
>NA|NA|TRBJ1-6|16|TRBV19
CASHDFRNSYNSPLHF
TGTGCCAGCCACGACTTCCGGAACTCCTATAATTCACCCCTCCACTTT
>TRBD1|few|TRBJ2-5|14|TRBV29-1
CSVGGGTGVETQYF
TGCAGCGTTGGAGGCGGGACAGGGGTAGAGACCCAGTACTTC
>TRBD1|NA|TRBJ1-5|14|TRBV18
CASSPGQANQPQHF
TGTGCCAGCTCACCCGGACAGGCCAATCAGCCCCAGCATTTT
>TRBD1|NA|TRBJ2-5|15|TRBV29-1
CSVDGTALLEETQYF
TGCAGCGTCGACGGGACAGCCCTACTGGAAGAGACCCAGTACTTC
>NA|NA|TRBJ2-2|15|TRBV6-6
CASSYALRNTGELFF
TGTGCCAGCAGTTACGCCCTAAGGAACACCGGGGAGCTGTTTTTT
>NA|NA|TRBJ2-1|16|TRBV6-6
CASSPNGETSYNEQFF
TGTGCCAGCAGTCCTAACGGGGAGACCTCCTACAATGAGCAGTTCTTC
>NA|NA|TRBJ1-2|15|TRBV3-1/TRBV3-2
CASSQGFDRDYGYTF
TGTGCCAGCAGCCAAGGGTTTGACAGAGACTATGGCTACACCTTC
>NA|NA|TRBJ1-1|13|TRBV12-3/TRBV12-4
CASSLWANTEAFF
TGTGCCAGCAGTTTATGGGCCAACACTGAAGCTTTCTTT
>TRBD1|NA|TRBJ1-5|14|TRBV2
CASRETPTGGPQHF
TGTGCCAGCAGGGAAACGCCTACAGGGGGACCCCAGCATTTT
>TRBD1|medium-sized|TRBJ2-7|11|TRBV20-1
CSARDGQGEYF
TGCAGTGCTAGAGACGGACAGGGAGAGTACTTC
>TRBD1|many|TRBJ1-2|14|TRBV3-1/TRBV3-2
CASSRDRGWGGYTF
TGTGCCAGCAGCCGGGACAGGGGATGGGGTGGCTACACCTTC
>TRBD2|NA|TRBJ2-3|16|TRBV27
CASRPRLAGGLDTQYF
TGTGCCAGCAGACCTCGACTAGCGGGAGGTTTAGATACGCAGTATTTT
>NA|few|TRBJ2-7|12|TRBV10-1
CASSDTQGEQYF
TGCGCCAGCAGTGACACGCAGGGCGAGCAGTACTTC
>NA|few|TRBJ1-3|15|TRBV5-1
CASTATGFSGNTIYF
TGCGCCAGCACCGCTACAGGGTTCTCTGGAAACACCATATATTTT
>TRBD1|NA|TRBJ2-3|15|TRBV5-1
CASSFDRAFPDTQYF
TGCGCCAGCAGCTTCGACAGGGCTTTCCCGGATACGCAGTATTTT
>TRBD1|NA|TRBJ2-4|15|TRBV5-6
CASSITTGPQNIQYF
TGTGCCAGCAGCATCACGACAGGGCCTCAAAACATTCAGTACTTC
>NA|NA|TRBJ2-2|15|TRBV18
CASSPPVRDPGELFF
TGTGCCAGCTCACCACCGGTCAGGGATCCCGGGGAGCTGTTTTTT
>NA|NA|TRBJ1-6|15|TRBV7-8
CASSLVLNGGSPLHF
TGTGCCAGCAGCTTAGTTTTGAACGGCGGATCACCCCTCCACTTT
>NA|NA|TRBJ2-3|15|TRBV11-2
CASSLGGPGTDTQYF
TGTGCCAGCAGCCTCGGGGGGCCGGGCACAGATACGCAGTATTTT
>TRBD1|once|TRBJ1-2|13|TRBV5-1
CASTLDRAYGYTF
TGCGCCAGCACCTTGGACAGGGCTTATGGCTACACCTTC
>NA|NA|TRBJ2-1|15|TRBV6-1
CASSEQAHLGREQFF
TGTGCCAGCAGTGAACAGGCCCATCTAGGGAGGGAGCAGTTCTTC
>TRBD2|NA|TRBJ2-3|17|TRBV7-2
CASSLVLTSGGADTQYF
TGTGCCAGCAGCTTAGTTCTGACTAGCGGGGGGGCAGATACGCAGTATTTT
>TRBD1|NA|TRBJ2-1|18|TRBV3-1/TRBV3-2
CASSQGGTGTGVPNEQFF
TGTGCCAGCAGCCAAGGCGGAACAGGGACAGGGGTTCCCAATGAGCAGTTCTTC
>TRBD2|few|TRBJ2-5|14|TRBV2
CASGAGAVRETQYF
TGTGCCAGCGGAGCGGGGGCTGTTCGCGAGACCCAGTACTTC
>NA|NA|TRBJ2-7|13|TRBV5-1
CASSPRTDYEQYF
TGCGCCAGCAGCCCCCGGACAGACTACGAGCAGTACTTC